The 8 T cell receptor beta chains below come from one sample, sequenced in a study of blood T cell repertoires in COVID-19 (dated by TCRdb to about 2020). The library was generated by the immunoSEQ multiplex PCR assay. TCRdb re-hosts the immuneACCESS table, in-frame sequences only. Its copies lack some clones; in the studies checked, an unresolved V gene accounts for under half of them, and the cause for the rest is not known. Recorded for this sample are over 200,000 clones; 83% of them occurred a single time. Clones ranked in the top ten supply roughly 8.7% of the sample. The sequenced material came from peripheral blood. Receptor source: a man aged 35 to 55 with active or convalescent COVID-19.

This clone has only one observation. CDR3 DNA: TGTGCCAGCGCCCCAGAAGAAGAAGCTTTCTTT. Protein sequence: CASAPEEEAFF. This chain uses TRBV6-4 with TRBJ1-1; D gene ambiguous. This CDR3 comprises 11 residues. The germline gives CDR1 MRHNA, CDR2 SNTAGT. Between the trimmed V and J ends, which lost 8 bases and 8 bases, there was a span of 12 bases.

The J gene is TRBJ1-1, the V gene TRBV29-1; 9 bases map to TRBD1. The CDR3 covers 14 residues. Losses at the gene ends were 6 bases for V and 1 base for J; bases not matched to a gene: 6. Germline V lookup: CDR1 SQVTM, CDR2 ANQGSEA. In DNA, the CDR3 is TGCAGCGTCGAACAGGGGGCTGGGAACACTGAAGCTTTCTTT. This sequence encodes CSVEQGAGNTEAFF.

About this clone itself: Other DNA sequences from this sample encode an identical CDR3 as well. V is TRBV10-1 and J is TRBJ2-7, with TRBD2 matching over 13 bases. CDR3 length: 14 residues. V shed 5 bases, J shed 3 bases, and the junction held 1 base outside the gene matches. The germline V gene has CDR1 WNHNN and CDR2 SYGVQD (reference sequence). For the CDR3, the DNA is TGCGCCAGCAGTCGGACTAGCGGGAGCTACGAGCAGTACTTC. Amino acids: CASSRTSGSYEQYF.

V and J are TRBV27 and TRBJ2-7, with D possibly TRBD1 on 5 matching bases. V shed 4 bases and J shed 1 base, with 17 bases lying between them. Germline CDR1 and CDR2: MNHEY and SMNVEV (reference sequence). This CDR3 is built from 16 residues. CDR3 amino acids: CASSSYLGQQSYEQYF. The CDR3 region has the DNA TGTGCCAGCAGTTCATACCTTGGACAACAGTCCTACGAGCAGTACTTC.

The chain's CDR3 is CASSPLAGGSRTDTQYF. The CDR3, as DNA: TGTGCCAGCAGCCCCCTAGCGGGAGGGTCTCGCACAGATACGCAGTATTTT. The chain links TRBV9 to TRBJ2-3; 12 bases are shared with TRBD2. V lost 4 bases to trimming and J lost 1 base; unmatched junction nucleotides: 7. The CDR3 is made up of 17 amino acids. The germline gives CDR1 SGDLS, CDR2 YYNGEE.

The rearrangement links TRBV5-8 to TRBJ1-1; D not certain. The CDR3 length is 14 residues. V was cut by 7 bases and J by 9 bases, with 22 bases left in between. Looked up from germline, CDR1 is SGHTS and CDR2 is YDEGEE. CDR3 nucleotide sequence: TGTGCCAGCGTGGGTACGAGGGCCATAGTGCAAGCTTTCTTT. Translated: CASVGTRAIVQAFF.

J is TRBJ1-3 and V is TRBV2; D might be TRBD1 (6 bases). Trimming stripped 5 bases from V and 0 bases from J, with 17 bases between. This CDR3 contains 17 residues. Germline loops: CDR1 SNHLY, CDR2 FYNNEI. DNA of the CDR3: TGTGCCAGCAGTCCGTGGGGGCAGGTCCTCTCTGGAAACACCATATATTTT. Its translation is CASSPWGQVLSGNTIYF.

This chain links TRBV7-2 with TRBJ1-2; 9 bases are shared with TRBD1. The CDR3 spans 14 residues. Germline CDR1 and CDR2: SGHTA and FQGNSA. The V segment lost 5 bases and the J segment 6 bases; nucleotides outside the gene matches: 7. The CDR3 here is CASSEPGQGHGYTF. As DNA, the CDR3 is TGTGCCAGCAGCGAACCGGGACAGGGACATGGCTACACCTTC.